These 14 T cell receptor beta chains came from one sample sequenced in a study of T cells in Graves' hyperthyroidism and ophthalmopathy. The source material, RNA transcripts, was used to amplify TCR beta CDR3 regions. HTBI primers were used for first-round RT-PCR of the TCR CDR3. TCRdb independently ran MiXCR on the multiplex PCR reads; one entry per CDR3 protein. The top ten clones hold 7% to 9% of a sample with about 290,000 distinct CDR3 sequences, roughly 13% of them seen once. Sequenced: blood. All receptors come from a woman aged 40 to 50 with Graves' hyperthyroidism.

This clonotype was seen a handful of times. V and J are TRBV6-1 and TRBJ2-3; D call uncertain. CDR1 and CDR2 (germline): MNHNS, SASEGT. Trimming took off 7 bases at V and 1 base at J, with 12 bases between the two ends. The CDR3 contains 14 residues. The CDR3 loop is CASNQLLRTDTQYF. DNA of the CDR3: TGTGCCAGCAACCAACTACTACGCACAGATACGCAGTATTTT.

This clonotype was counted at least ten times. This rearrangement joins TRBV7-6 to TRBJ1-1; 8 bases are a match to TRBD1. Germline V gene sequence: CDR1 SGHVS, CDR2 FNYEAQ. Trimming took 6 bases from V and 3 from J; bases not matched to a gene: 6. This CDR3 has 14 residues. In nucleotides, the CDR3 is TGTGCCAGCAGAGAAGGACAGGGACACACTGAAGCTTTCTTT. It codes for CASREGQGHTEAFF.

The rearrangement links TRBV7-9 to TRBJ1-6, with 7 bases matching TRBD1. V lost 10 bases to trimming and J lost 10 bases; unmatched junction nucleotides: 13. Germline values: CDR1 SEHNR, CDR2 FQNEAQ (reference sequence). The CDR3 contains 14 residues. CDR3 DNA: TGTGCCATCGACAGGGTGAAGGGATTCTCACCCCTCCACTTT. Encoded protein: CAIDRVKGFSPLHF. The variable domain in full, completed from reference TRBV7-9 and TRBJ1-6, reads DTGVSQNPRHKITKRGQNVTFRCDPISEHNRLYWYRQTLGQGPEFLTYFQNEAQLEKSRLLSDRFSAERPKGSFSTLEIQRTEQGDSAMYLCAIDRVKGFSPLHFGNGTRLTVT.

This clonotype was seen ten or more times. For the CDR3, the DNA is TGTGCCAGCAGAGGGGGACTAGCGGCAGAGACCCAGTACTTC. Its protein is CASRGGLAAETQYF. The rearrangement uses TRBV2 and TRBJ2-5, with TRBD2 matching over 11 bases. The ends lost 6 bases at V and 4 bases at J; junction bases unmatched: 4. This CDR3 comprises 14 residues. Germline V gives CDR1 SNHLY, CDR2 FYNNEI.

At least ten counts were recorded for this clonotype. The DNA of the CDR3 is TGTGCCAGCAGCCAAGATACGGGGACACTCTACGAGCAGTACTTC. Translated: CASSQDTGTLYEQYF. V and J are TRBV3-1 and TRBJ2-7; tentatively, D is TRBD1 (6 bases). This CDR3 has 15 residues. The V and J ends lost 0 bases and 3 bases respectively, with 12 bases between them. Germline CDR1 is LGHDT and CDR2 is YNNKEL (reference sequence).

The chain is built from TRBV6-1 and TRBJ1-1; perhaps TRBD1 as D (5 bases). The CDR3 length is 14 residues. Trimming removed 7 bases from V and 8 bases from J, with 20 bases in between. CDR1 is MNHNS and CDR2 is SASEGT in the germline V gene. The CDR3 DNA follows: TGTGCCAGCACTTTCCAGGCCAGGGAGGGGGAAGCTTTCTTT. Its translation is CASTFQAREGEAFF.

In its sample, this clonotype was seen a few times. The rearrangement links TRBV11-2 to TRBJ2-1; TRBD2 agrees at 9 bases. The CDR3 spans 20 residues. V lost 4 bases, J lost 4 bases, and 20 bases stayed unmatched. Germline loops: CDR1 SGHAT, CDR2 FQNNGV. Here the CDR3 DNA reads TGTGCCAGCAGCTCGGACAGATCCCGGTATAGGACTAGCGCGTACAATGAGCAGTTCTTC. This gives the protein CASSSDRSRYRTSAYNEQFF.

This clonotype was counted at least ten times. The chain uses TRBV7-2 and TRBJ2-5; a possible D gene is TRBD2 (7 bases). This CDR3 contains 17 residues. Germline V gene sequence: CDR1 SGHTA, CDR2 FQGNSA. With 1 base removed from V and 4 bases from J, the gap between germline ends came to 19 bases. This CDR3 is CASSLVGRGAPGETQYF. The CDR3 region has the DNA TGTGCCAGCAGCTTAGTGGGTCGGGGGGCGCCCGGAGAGACCCAGTACTTC.

This clonotype was recorded at least ten times. V usage is TRBV7-9 and J usage is TRBJ2-1; D is perhaps TRBD2 (5 bases). Germline V lookup: CDR1 SEHNR, CDR2 FQNEAQ (reference sequence). The CDR3 has 14 residues. The ends were cut back, 5 bases at V and 8 bases at J, with 16 bases in the middle. The CDR3 region is CASSPSTRSDEQFF. In DNA form, the CDR3 reads TGTGCCAGCAGCCCCTCCACTAGGTCCGATGAGCAGTTCTTC.

This clonotype was seen only once. The chain is built from TRBV9 and TRBJ1-6; perhaps TRBD1 as D (5 bases). The CDR3 runs to 14 residues. The V gene's germline CDR1 is SGDLS and CDR2 YYNGEE. V dropped 3 bases and J dropped 9 bases, with 13 bases sitting between them. CDR3 in amino acids: CASSARVVGSPLHF. In DNA, the CDR3 is TGTGCCAGCAGCGCCAGGGTGGTCGGTTCACCCCTCCACTTT.

The V and J genes are TRBV19 and TRBJ2-7, with 9 bases identical to TRBD1. Germline values: CDR1 LNHDA, CDR2 SQIVND (reference sequence). This CDR3 region has 15 residues. Trimming at V came to 5 bases and at J to 6 bases, leaving 11 bases not matched to a gene. Here the CDR3 reads CASSPDRGRLGEQYF. The CDR3 region has the DNA TGTGCCAGTAGTCCGGACAGGGGCCGGCTGGGCGAGCAGTACTTC.

This clonotype came up many times. The V call is TRBV12-3 or TRBV12-4, the J call TRBJ2-7; 7 bases line up with TRBD2. The CDR3 is 16 amino acids. The V gene end was trimmed by 7 bases and the J gene end by 4 bases; junction bases not matched to a gene: 16. The DNA for the CDR3 is TGTGCCAGCACCCAAGCTCTCTCGCGGGAGAGGTACGAGCAGTACTTC. It yields the protein CASTQALSRERYEQYF.

In this sample, this clonotype turned up many times. V usage is TRBV6-6 and J usage is TRBJ1-1; a possible D gene is TRBD1 (5 bases). The CDR3 has 12 amino acids. The germline V gene encodes CDR1 MNHNY and CDR2 SVGAGI (reference sequence). Deletions cut 1 base from V and 11 bases from J, with 11 bases between. This CDR3 is CASSYWRDSAFF. In DNA form, the CDR3 reads TGTGCCAGCAGTTACTGGCGGGACTCGGCTTTCTTT.

The V and J genes are TRBV6-1 and TRBJ2-7, with no clear D. CDR3 length: 13 amino acids. V gave up 3 bases and J gave up 3 bases, with 9 bases separating them. Germline V gives CDR1 MNHNS, CDR2 SASEGT. The CDR3 region is CASSDSLDYEQYF. CDR3 nucleotide sequence: TGTGCCAGCAGTGACAGCCTAGACTACGAGCAGTACTTC.